This entry describes one TCR beta chain. Original data processing: Scientists estimated how many nucleated cells there were by amplifying reference gene primers. The data were produced by immunoSEQ multiplex PCR, yet TCRdb's version contains in-frame clones alone and is incomplete. That table furnishes V, J and clone size, whereas the DNA furnished D and trimming. The sample has tens of thousands of clones, 84% seen once. There are 14 residues in the CDR3. Germline V gives CDR1 SGDLS, CDR2 YYNGEE. The ends were cut back, 3 bases at V and 1 base at J, with 7 bases in the middle. This specimen belongs to a study of blood T cell repertoires in COVID-19. Study as a whole: Whether acute or convalescent, the COVID-19 samples came from the United States, Italy and Spain. The cDNA or gDNA used as material had been derived from T cells, B-cell-depleted T cells, or PBMCs.

The source is a man between 60 and 75 years old with acute or convalescent COVID-19. V gene TRBV9 combines with J gene TRBJ2-2, with D maybe TRBD2 (5 bases). Sequenced: peripheral blood. CDR3: CASSAGGNTGELFF. In nucleotides, the CDR3 is TGTGCCAGCAGCGCCGGAGGGAACACCGGGGAGCTGTTTTTT.